A single sample is the source of the 2 T cell receptor beta chains below, sequenced in a study of T cell repertoires in ileal Crohn's disease. Clones were sequenced by immunoSEQ multiplex PCR, and TCRdb holds only the in-frame ones, with some missing. The top ten hold approximately 8.3% of the sample, which has some 1,700 clones, around four fifths seen once. Sequenced: ileal tissue. The receptors come from an adult with Crohn's disease.

J is TRBJ1-4 and V is TRBV18; perhaps TRBD1 as D (6 bases). V lost 8 bases and J 2 bases, leaving 18 bases between the germline ends. The CDR3 is 16 amino acids. The germline V gene has CDR1 KGHSH and CDR2 LQKENI. The CDR3 region has the DNA TGTGCCAGCAGGACAGACCTATGGCCGACTAATGAAAAACTGTTTTTT. It encodes CASRTDLWPTNEKLFF.

This clone was recorded only once. This sequence joins TRBV4-2 and TRBJ2-5; 9 positions agree with TRBD1. The CDR3 covers 17 residues. Germline V gene sequence: CDR1 LGHNA, CDR2 YNFKEQ. The junction had 12 bases not matched to a gene; V was cut back by 0 bases and J by 7 bases. CDR3 in amino acids: CASSQDRTGGGWGTQYF. CDR3 bases: TGTGCCAGCAGCCAAGATAGAACAGGGGGCGGATGGGGGACCCAGTACTTC.